The TCR beta chain described here comes from a study of human T cells and chemical hapten exposure. General observations from the study: Sensitizing to DPC left TCRs with a frequency above 1 in 1000 unaltered.

Attachment of unique molecular identifiers to individual cDNA molecules was performed in the library. TCRdb itself ran the 5' RACE reads through MiXCR, one entry per CDR3 protein. The sample carries 100,000 to 120,000 distinct CDR3 sequences, approximately 20% recorded once. Comment on this clonotype: Antigen specificity is unknown.

Researchers extracted total RNA from unfractionated whole blood. This TCR came from a human donor in good health.

The CDR3 region is CASSYPEWNEQFF. CDR3 coding DNA: TGTGCCAGCAGTTACCCAGAATGGAATGAGCAGTTCTTC. V is TRBV6-2 or TRBV6-3 and J is TRBJ2-1; D is unclear. V was shortened by 2 bases and J by 7 bases, with 9 bases between the two germline ends. From germline, CDR1 is MNHEY and CDR2 SVGEGT. The CDR3 consists of 13 residues.